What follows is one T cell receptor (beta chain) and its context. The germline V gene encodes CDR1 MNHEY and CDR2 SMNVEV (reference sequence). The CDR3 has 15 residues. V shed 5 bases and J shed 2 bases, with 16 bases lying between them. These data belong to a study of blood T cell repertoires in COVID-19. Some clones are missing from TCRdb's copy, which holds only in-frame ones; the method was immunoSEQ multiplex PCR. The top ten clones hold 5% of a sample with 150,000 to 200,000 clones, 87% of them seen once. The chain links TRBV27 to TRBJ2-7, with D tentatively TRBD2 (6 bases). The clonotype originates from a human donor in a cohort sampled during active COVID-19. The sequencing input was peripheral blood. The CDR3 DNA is TGTGCCAGCAGTATATTCGGGGGTAGGGCCTACGAGCAGTACTTC. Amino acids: CASSIFGGRAYEQYF.